Each of the 30 T cell receptor beta chains below was sequenced from the same sample in a study of T-cell memory formation after mild COVID-19. One entry per CDR3 protein, called by TCRdb with MiXCR from the 5' RACE reads. The sample includes hundreds of thousands of distinct CDR3 sequences, approximately 18% of them seen just once. Sequencing was done on a sample of PBMCs or a T cell subset sorted from them (not recorded which). The receptor source for this set is a man between 18 and 35 years old who had mild COVID-19 (a few samples of this study predate the infection). Cell type and time point are not known.

This clonotype showed up just once. The J gene is TRBJ2-3, the V gene TRBV24-1; D gene ambiguous. CDR3 length: 12 amino acids. V was cut by 5 bases and J by 6 bases, with 8 bases left in between. CDR1 KGHDR and CDR2 SFDVKD come from the germline V gene. The CDR3 loop is CATSGNSDTQYF. The CDR3 nucleotides read TGTGCCACCAGTGGCAACAGTGATACGCAGTATTTT.

The chain joins TRBV24-1 to TRBJ2-3, with TRBD1 matching over 9 bases. The CDR3 is 14 residues long. Germline assignment: CDR1 KGHDR and CDR2 SFDVKD. The junction had 9 bases not matched to a gene; V was cut back by 9 bases and J by 6 bases. The CDR3 region is CATLFGTGSDTQYF. CDR3 sequence (DNA): TGTGCCACCTTATTCGGGACAGGGAGTGATACGCAGTATTTT.

The chain joins TRBV7-6 to TRBJ1-6; 11 nucleotides agree with TRBD1. This CDR3 region has 15 residues. J gave up 9 bases and V 5 bases, and 6 bases lay outside the gene matches. CDR1 is SGHVS and CDR2 is FNYEAQ in the germline V gene. In nucleotides, the CDR3 is TGTGCCAGCAGCGGATCCGGGACAGGGGGTTCACCCCTCCACTTT. This codes for CASSGSGTGGSPLHF.

The rearrangement joins TRBV15 to TRBJ1-5; 7 bases align to TRBD1. The germline V gene encodes CDR1 LNHNV and CDR2 YYDKDF (reference sequence). The junction had 6 bases not matched to a gene; V was cut back by 3 bases and J by 4 bases. The CDR3 totals 15 residues. DNA for the CDR3: TGTGCCACCAGCAGGACAGGGCTCGGAAATCAGCCCCAGCATTTT. Protein: CATSRTGLGNQPQHF.

This clonotype was observed many times. The V gene is TRBV18, the J gene TRBJ2-1; TRBD2 matches 11 bases. Germline lookup yields CDR1 KGHSH and CDR2 LQKENI. V lost 3 bases to trimming and J lost 7 bases; unmatched junction nucleotides: 8. The CDR3 length is 16 residues. The CDR3, as DNA: TGTGCCAGCTCACCGCGGTTAGCGGGGGGGCGTAATGAGCAGTTCTTC. It translates to CASSPRLAGGRNEQFF.

The V call is TRBV6-4, the J call TRBJ1-2, with a weak D call TRBD1 (6 bases). CDR3 length: 13 amino acids. The germline CDR1 and CDR2 sequences are MRHNA and SNTAGT. V dropped 6 bases and J dropped 8 bases, with 16 bases sitting between them. CDR3 sequence reads: CASRSQGVGGYTF. The CDR3 nucleotides are TGTGCCAGCAGATCACAGGGTGTAGGAGGCTACACCTTC.

The rearrangement uses TRBV20-1 and TRBJ1-5, with 7 bases that match TRBD1. Losses at the gene ends were 2 bases for V and 9 bases for J; bases not matched to a gene: 16. Germline-derived CDR1 and CDR2 are DFQATT and SNEGSKA (reference sequence). The CDR3 contains 16 residues. This CDR3 reads CSARSARGYHRGPQHF. As DNA, the CDR3 is TGCAGTGCTAGATCAGCCCGAGGTTATCACAGGGGGCCCCAGCATTTT.

This clonotype has just a few counts. This chain connects TRBV7-6 to TRBJ2-1; either TRBD1 or TRBD2 may fit D (5 bases each). Germline CDR1 SGHVS, CDR2 FNYEAQ. This CDR3 region has 12 residues. Trimming removed 7 bases from V and 10 bases from J, with 14 bases in between. CDR3 sequence reads: CASTQGPGEQFF. The CDR3 DNA sequence: TGTGCCAGCACCCAGGGTCCGGGGGAGCAGTTCTTC.

The rearrangement joins TRBV4-3 to TRBJ1-2; possibly TRBD1 for D (6 bases). Germline CDR1 reads LGHNA; CDR2 reads YSLEER. The CDR3 extends over 16 amino acids. With 3 bases removed from V and 4 bases from J, the gap between germline ends came to 18 bases. CDR3 in amino acids: CASSHTQGSGAYGYTF. Here the CDR3 DNA reads TGCGCCAGCAGCCATACCCAGGGGAGTGGTGCCTATGGCTACACCTTC.

This clonotype showed up just a few times. This chain connects TRBV7-2 to TRBJ2-3; D remains ambiguous. The V and J ends lost 1 base and 3 bases respectively, with 11 bases between them. Germline V CDR1 and CDR2: SGHTA, FQGNSA. CDR3 length: 15 residues. The CDR3 DNA reads as TGTGCCAGCAGCTTAGAGGCGACCAGAACAGATACGCAGTATTTT. It is translated as CASSLEATRTDTQYF.

The chain joins TRBV6-5 to TRBJ1-2; D remains ambiguous. The germline CDR1 and CDR2 sequences are MNHEY and SVGAGI. The CDR3 runs to 14 residues. The V and J ends lost 6 bases and 2 bases respectively, with 13 bases between them. CDR3 region: CASSPGPENYGYTF. The CDR3 DNA follows: TGTGCCAGCAGCCCCGGGCCCGAGAACTATGGCTACACCTTC.

The rearrangement joins TRBV29-1 to TRBJ2-5; D is undetermined. With 4 bases removed from V and 5 bases from J, the gap between germline ends came to 11 bases. CDR1 and CDR2 from the germline V gene are SQVTM and ANQGSEA. The CDR3 is 12 residues long. The CDR3 is CSVGGFGETQYF. The CDR3 bases are TGCAGCGTTGGAGGTTTTGGGGAGACCCAGTACTTC.

This chain uses TRBV12-5 with TRBJ2-6; D uncertain. Deletions cut 6 bases from V and 0 bases from J, with 9 bases between. Germline V gene lookup returns CDR1 LGHNT and CDR2 FRNRAP. The CDR3 sequence is 15 residues long. The chain's CDR3 is CASGRRSSGANVLTF. The CDR3 DNA is TGTGCTAGTGGCCGCAGGTCCTCTGGGGCCAACGTCCTGACTTTC.

The V and J genes are TRBV5-1 and TRBJ2-1, with D hard to call. The CDR3 contains 12 residues. Germline V gene sequence: CDR1 SGHRS, CDR2 YFSETQ. V dropped 4 bases and J dropped 8 bases, with 10 bases sitting between them. The CDR3 is CASSLTLDEQFF. The CDR3 DNA follows: TGCGCCAGCAGCCTAACCTTGGATGAGCAGTTCTTC.

This clonotype was found a few times. In nucleotides, the CDR3 is TGTGCCAGCAGCGTAATACAGGGGGCGCCTCGAGGCTACACCTTC. Amino acids: CASSVIQGAPRGYTF. The chain links TRBV7-2 to TRBJ1-2, with 9 positions matching TRBD1. The length of the CDR3 is 15 residues. J lost 8 bases, V lost 5 bases, and 12 bases had no gene match. Germline assignment: CDR1 SGHTA and CDR2 FQGNSA.

The rearrangement uses TRBV20-1 and TRBJ2-3; no definite D call. Germline loops: CDR1 DFQATT, CDR2 SNEGSKA (reference sequence). This CDR3 is built from 12 residues. Trimming took off 7 bases at V and 0 bases at J, with 8 bases between the two ends. CDR3 sequence reads: CSDWASTDTQYF. In nucleotides, the CDR3 is TGCAGTGACTGGGCGAGCACAGATACGCAGTATTTT.

This clonotype was counted only a few times. This chain joins TRBV20-1 and TRBJ2-1; 10 nucleotides line up with TRBD2. This CDR3 contains 18 residues. The V segment lost 0 bases and the J segment 2 bases; nucleotides outside the gene matches: 10. In germline, CDR1 is DFQATT, CDR2 SNEGSKA (reference sequence). This CDR3 reads CSARDPGRAGGPYNEQFF. DNA for the CDR3: TGCAGTGCTAGAGATCCGGGTCGAGCGGGGGGGCCCTACAATGAGCAGTTCTTC.

In its sample, this clonotype was seen once. The V call is TRBV6-6, the J call TRBJ1-1; 12 bases fit TRBD1. Germline lookup yields CDR1 MNHNY and CDR2 SVGAGI (reference sequence). The V gene end was trimmed by 7 bases and the J gene end by 1 base; junction bases not matched to a gene: 10. This CDR3 spans 17 amino acids. The CDR3 is CASNNRDRGRGNTEAFF. CDR3 sequence (DNA): TGTGCCAGCAATAACCGGGACAGGGGGCGCGGGAACACTGAAGCTTTCTTT.

This clonotype was found a few times. V usage is TRBV7-3 and J usage is TRBJ2-3, with no clear D. The CDR3 consists of 15 residues. V lost 6 bases and J 0 bases, leaving 13 bases between the germline ends. Per germline, CDR1 SGHTA and CDR2 FQGTGA. CDR3 residues: CASSPYPLSTDTQYF. Here the CDR3 DNA reads TGTGCCAGCAGTCCTTATCCACTTAGCACAGATACGCAGTATTTT. The full variable domain, its missing parts supplied by reference TRBV7-3 and TRBJ2-3, is GAGVSQTPSNKVTEKGKYVELRCDPISGHTALYWYRQSLGQGPEFLIYFQGTGAADDSGLPNDRFFAVRPEGSVSTLKIQRTERGDSAVYLCASSPYPLSTDTQYFGPGTRLTVL.

The genes are TRBV4-2 and TRBJ2-3; 12 bases fit TRBD2. CDR1 LGHNA and CDR2 YNFKEQ come from the germline V gene. The CDR3 runs to 18 residues. The trim removed 5 bases at V and 1 base at J, leaving 10 bases unmatched. The CDR3 reads CASSAASGGAGGTDTQYF. The CDR3, as DNA: TGTGCCAGCAGCGCGGCTAGCGGGGGGGCTGGGGGCACAGATACGCAGTATTTT.

In this sample, this clonotype turned up a few times. This chain uses TRBV4-1 with TRBJ1-1; a weak D match, TRBD1 (5 bases). Germline lookup yields CDR1 MGHRA and CDR2 YSYEKL. The CDR3 has 13 residues. V was clipped by 0 bases and J by 10 bases, with 12 bases between them. The DNA of the CDR3 is TGCGCCAGCAGCCAAGACCCGGGGCAAGGAGCTTTCTTT. It specifies CASSQDPGQGAFF.

This clonotype has just a few counts. This sequence joins TRBV11-3 and TRBJ2-2, with a tentative D call TRBD1 (6 bases). With 6 bases removed from V and 8 bases from J, the gap between germline ends came to 16 bases. Per germline, CDR1 SGHNT and CDR2 YENEEA. This CDR3 is built from 14 residues. DNA of the CDR3: TGTGCCAGCAGTGCCGACAGGCGAGCGGGGGAGCTGTTTTTT. Protein product: CASSADRRAGELFF.

This clonotype was observed a handful of times. The rearrangement joins TRBV20-1 to TRBJ1-5; D not certain. The CDR3 is 14 amino acids. The V end was cut by 6 bases, the J end by 0 bases, with 12 bases between. Germline V gives CDR1 DFQATT, CDR2 SNEGSKA (reference sequence). CDR3 sequence (DNA): TGCAGTGCCCCGGGAGAGTATAGCAATCAGCCCCAGCATTTT. It specifies CSAPGEYSNQPQHF.

V is TRBV7-9 and J is TRBJ2-7; the match to TRBD1 covers 8 bases. Per germline, CDR1 SEHNR and CDR2 FQNEAQ (reference sequence). The CDR3 has 13 residues. V was clipped by 7 bases and J by 5 bases; unmatched bases: 7. CDR3 nucleotides: TGTGCCAGCACCCGGACAGGGACGAACGAGCAGTACTTC. Translating it yields CASTRTGTNEQYF.

This sequence joins TRBV9 and TRBJ2-1; D unresolved. The CDR3 totals 11 residues. Looked up from germline, CDR1 is SGDLS and CDR2 is YYNGEE. V dropped 3 bases and J dropped 10 bases, with 8 bases sitting between them. Here the CDR3 reads CASSGGLEQFF. DNA of the CDR3: TGTGCCAGCAGCGGTGGTTTAGAGCAGTTCTTC.

This sequence joins TRBV12-3 or TRBV12-4 and TRBJ2-7; D remains ambiguous. The length of the CDR3 is 14 residues. V was pared by 3 bases and J by 3 bases, with 12 bases between. CDR3 bases: TGTGCCAGCAGTTTCAGGATTAGCCTCTACGAGCAGTACTTC. Translating gives CASSFRISLYEQYF.

The V call is TRBV7-2, the J call TRBJ1-1; no clear D. CDR1 is SGHTA and CDR2 is FQGNSA in the germline V gene. V was clipped by 6 bases and J by 1 base, with 9 bases between them. The CDR3 runs 13 residues. CDR3 sequence: CASRLRSNTEAFF. In DNA form, the CDR3 reads TGTGCCAGCAGATTAAGATCGAACACTGAAGCTTTCTTT.

This clonotype was seen only a few times. In DNA, the CDR3 is TGCAGTGTTTCCGCAGCCCGACAGGGTTTTTCTGAAGCTTTCTTT. Translation: CSVSAARQGFSEAFF. This chain joins TRBV20-1 and TRBJ1-1; TRBD1 agrees at 7 bases. This CDR3 region has 15 residues. Looked up from germline, CDR1 is DFQATT and CDR2 is SNEGSKA (reference sequence). V lost 7 bases, J lost 6 bases, and 17 bases stayed unmatched.

The J gene is TRBJ2-1, the V gene TRBV5-6, with 8 bases aligning to TRBD2. The CDR3 runs to 16 residues. V lost 0 bases, J lost 3 bases, and 5 bases stayed unmatched. The germline V gene encodes CDR1 SGHDT and CDR2 YYEEEE. The chain's CDR3 is CASSLVAGQYYNEQFF. CDR3 DNA: TGTGCCAGCAGCTTGGTAGCGGGGCAATACTACAATGAGCAGTTCTTC.

In this sample, this clonotype turned up once. Sequence at one end of the junction differs from germline and may be a read error. This chain connects TRBV24-1 to TRBJ2-3; 7 nucleotides agree with TRBD1. CDR3 length: 16 residues. CDR1 and CDR2 (germline): KGHDR, SFDVKD. CDR3 region: CDTSDLKGARTDTQYF. DNA of the CDR3: TGTGACACCAGTGATTTGAAGGGGGCCCGCACAGATACGCAGTATTTT.